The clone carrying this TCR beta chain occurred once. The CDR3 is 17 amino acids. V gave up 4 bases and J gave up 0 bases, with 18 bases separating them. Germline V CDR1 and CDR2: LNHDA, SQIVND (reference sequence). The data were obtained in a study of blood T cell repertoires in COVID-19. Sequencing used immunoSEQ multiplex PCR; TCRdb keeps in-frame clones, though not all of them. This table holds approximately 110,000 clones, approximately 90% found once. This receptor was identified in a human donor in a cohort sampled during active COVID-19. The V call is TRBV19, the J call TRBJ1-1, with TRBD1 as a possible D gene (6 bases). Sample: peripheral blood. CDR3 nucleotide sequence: TGTGCCAGTAGTACCTCCGGGACACACCTCATGAACACTGAAGCTTTCTTT. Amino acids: CASSTSGTHLMNTEAFF.